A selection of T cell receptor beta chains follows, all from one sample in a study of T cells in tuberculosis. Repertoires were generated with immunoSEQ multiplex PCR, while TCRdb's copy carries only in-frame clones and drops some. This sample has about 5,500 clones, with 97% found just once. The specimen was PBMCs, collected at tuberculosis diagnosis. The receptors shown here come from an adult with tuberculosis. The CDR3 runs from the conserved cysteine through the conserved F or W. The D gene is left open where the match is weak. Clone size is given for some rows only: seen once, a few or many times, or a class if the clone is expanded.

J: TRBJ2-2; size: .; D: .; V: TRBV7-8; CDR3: CASSLSGAGELFF; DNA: TGTGCCAGCAGCTTATCGGGGGCCGGGGAGCTGTTTTTT
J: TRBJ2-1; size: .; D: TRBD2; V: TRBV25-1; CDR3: CASSERSAGGPNEQFF; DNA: TGTGCCAGCAGTGAAAGGTCAGCGGGAGGGCCGAATGAGCAGTTCTTC
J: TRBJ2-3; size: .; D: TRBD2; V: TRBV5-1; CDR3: CASSLGAGGEADTQYF; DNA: TGCGCCAGCAGCTTGGGTGCGGGAGGAGAGGCAGATACGCAGTATTTT
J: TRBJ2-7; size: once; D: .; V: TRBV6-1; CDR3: CASRRTGRVEQYF; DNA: TGTGCCAGCAGGCGGACAGGGAGGGTCGAGCAGTACTTC
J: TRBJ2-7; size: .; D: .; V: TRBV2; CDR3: CASTWGRVSYEQYF; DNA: TGTGCCAGCACCTGGGGGCGTGTTTCCTACGAGCAGTACTTC
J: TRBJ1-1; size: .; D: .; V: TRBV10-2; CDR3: CASSETFMNTEAFF; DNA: TGCGCCAGCAGTGAGACATTCATGAACACTGAAGCTTTCTTT
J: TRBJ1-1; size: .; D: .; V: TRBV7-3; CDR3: CASSSQGENTEAFF; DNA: TGTGCCAGCAGCTCACAGGGTGAAAACACTGAAGCTTTCTTT
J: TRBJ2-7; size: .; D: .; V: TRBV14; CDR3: CASSRLGLFYEQYF; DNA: TGTGCCAGCAGCCGCTTGGGACTGTTCTACGAGCAGTACTTC
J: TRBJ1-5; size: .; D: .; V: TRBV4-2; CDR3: CASSQKGTQASNQPQHF; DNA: TGTGCCAGCAGCCAAAAGGGGACACAGGCGAGCAATCAGCCCCAGCATTTT
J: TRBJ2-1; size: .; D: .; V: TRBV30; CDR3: CAWGETRHNEQFF; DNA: TGTGCCTGGGGGGAGACAAGACACAATGAGCAGTTCTTC
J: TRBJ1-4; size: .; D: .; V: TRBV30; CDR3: CAWTPGAYNEKLFF; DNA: TGTGCCTGGACCCCAGGGGCCTACAATGAAAAACTGTTTTTT
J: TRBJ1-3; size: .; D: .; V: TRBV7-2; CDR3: CASSPFVPFSGNTIYF; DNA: TGTGCCAGCAGCCCGTTCGTCCCCTTCTCTGGAAACACCATATATTTT
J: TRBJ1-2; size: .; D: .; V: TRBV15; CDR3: CATSRAPESYGYTF; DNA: TGTGCCACCAGCAGAGCCCCCGAGAGCTATGGCTACACCTTC
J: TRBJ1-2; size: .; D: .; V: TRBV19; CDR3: CASTHGVPQSYGYTF; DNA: TGTGCCAGTACCCACGGGGTACCCCAGAGCTATGGCTACACCTTC
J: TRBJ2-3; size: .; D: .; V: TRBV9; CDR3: CASSLQRGTDTQYF; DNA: TGTGCCAGCAGCCTACAGCGGGGCACAGATACGCAGTATTTT
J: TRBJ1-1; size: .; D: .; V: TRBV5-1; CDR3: CASSREEDSTEAFF; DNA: TGCGCCAGCAGCCGGGAGGAGGATAGCACTGAAGCTTTCTTT
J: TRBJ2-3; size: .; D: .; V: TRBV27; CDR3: CASSFLQGKSDTQYF; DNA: TGTGCCAGCAGTTTCCTACAGGGTAAATCAGATACGCAGTATTTT
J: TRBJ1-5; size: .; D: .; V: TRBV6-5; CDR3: CASRPGNLYQPQHF; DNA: TGTGCCAGCAGGCCGGGAAACCTGTATCAGCCCCAGCATTTT
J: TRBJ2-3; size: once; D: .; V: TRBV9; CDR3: CASSSTQYF; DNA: TGTGCCAGCAGTAGTACGCAGTATTTT
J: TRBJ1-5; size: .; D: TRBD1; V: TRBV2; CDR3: CASSERQGGWQPQHF; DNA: TGTGCCAGCAGTGAAAGGCAGGGGGGTTGGCAGCCCCAGCATTTT
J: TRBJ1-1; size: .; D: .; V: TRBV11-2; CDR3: CASSSNYLNTEAFF; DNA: TGTGCCAGCAGCTCTAATTACTTGAACACTGAAGCTTTCTTT
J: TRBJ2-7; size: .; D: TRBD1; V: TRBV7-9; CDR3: CASTGQHYEQYF; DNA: TGTGCCAGTACGGGACAGCACTACGAGCAGTACTTC
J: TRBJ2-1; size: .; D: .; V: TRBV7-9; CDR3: CASSLLASSYNEQFF; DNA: TGTGCCAGCAGCTTACTAGCGAGCTCCTACAATGAGCAGTTCTTC
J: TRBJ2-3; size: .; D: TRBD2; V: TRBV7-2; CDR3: CASSLSIGGAEDTQYF; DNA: TGTGCCAGCAGCTTATCGATCGGGGGGGCCGAAGATACGCAGTATTTT
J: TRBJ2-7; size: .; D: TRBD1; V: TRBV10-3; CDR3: CAIPGQLAYEQYF; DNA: TGTGCCATCCCGGGACAGCTTGCCTACGAGCAGTACTTC
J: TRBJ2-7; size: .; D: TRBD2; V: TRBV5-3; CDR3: CASSPGLAPREQYF; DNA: TGTGCCAGCAGCCCGGGACTAGCTCCACGCGAGCAGTACTTC
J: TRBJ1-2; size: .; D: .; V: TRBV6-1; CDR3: CASSEDEASYGYTF; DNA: TGTGCCAGCAGTGAAGATGAAGCTTCCTATGGCTACACCTTC
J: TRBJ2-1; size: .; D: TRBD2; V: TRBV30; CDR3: CASNVLAGPYNEQFF; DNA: TGTGCCTCGAATGTGCTAGCGGGCCCATACAATGAGCAGTTCTTC
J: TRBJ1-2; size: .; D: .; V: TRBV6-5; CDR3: CATRVGFDGYTF; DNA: TGTGCCACGAGGGTGGGGTTTGATGGCTACACCTTC
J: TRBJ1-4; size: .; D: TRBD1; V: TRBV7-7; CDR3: CASSPRTGSEKLFF; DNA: TGTGCCAGCAGCCCACGGACAGGGAGCGAAAAACTGTTTTTT
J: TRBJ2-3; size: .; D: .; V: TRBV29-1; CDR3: CSVASAGARRYPDTQYF; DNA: TGCAGCGTAGCTTCGGCAGGGGCAAGGCGCTACCCAGATACGCAGTATTTT
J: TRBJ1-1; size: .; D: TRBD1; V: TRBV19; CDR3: CASRDRGYEAFF; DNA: TGTGCCAGTCGGGACAGGGGATATGAAGCTTTCTTT
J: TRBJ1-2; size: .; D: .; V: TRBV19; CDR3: CASRSGSAGYGYTF; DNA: TGTGCCAGTAGATCAGGGTCCGCCGGCTATGGCTACACCTTC
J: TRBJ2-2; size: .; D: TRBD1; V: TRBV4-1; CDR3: CASSRRQGADGELFF; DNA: TGCGCCAGCAGCCGCCGACAGGGGGCCGACGGGGAGCTGTTTTTT
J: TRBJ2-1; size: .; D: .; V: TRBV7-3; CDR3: CASGAGLSSYNEQFF; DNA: TGTGCCAGTGGAGCGGGTCTGAGCTCCTACAATGAGCAGTTCTTC
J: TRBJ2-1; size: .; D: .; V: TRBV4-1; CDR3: CASSQSVGGLSSYNEQFF; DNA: TGCGCCAGCAGCCAGTCCGTAGGCGGGTTGAGCTCCTACAATGAGCAGTTCTTC
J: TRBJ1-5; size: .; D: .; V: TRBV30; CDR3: CAWSGGGSNQPQHF; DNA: TGTGCCTGGAGTGGGGGGGGGAGCAATCAGCCCCAGCATTTT
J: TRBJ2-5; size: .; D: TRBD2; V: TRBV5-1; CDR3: CASSLASLAEETQYF; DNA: TGCGCCAGCAGCTTGGCCTCGCTAGCGGAAGAGACCCAGTACTTC
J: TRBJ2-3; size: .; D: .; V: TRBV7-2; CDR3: CASSFSASDTQYF; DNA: TGTGCCAGCAGCTTCTCAGCGTCAGATACGCAGTATTTT
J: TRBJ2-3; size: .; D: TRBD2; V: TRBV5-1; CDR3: CASRPLAGAITDTQYF; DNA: TGCGCCAGCAGACCGTTAGCGGGGGCTATCACAGATACGCAGTATTTT
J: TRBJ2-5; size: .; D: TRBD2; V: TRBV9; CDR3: CASSRGLAGGEETQYF; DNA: TGTGCCAGCAGTCGGGGGCTAGCGGGAGGAGAAGAGACCCAGTACTTC
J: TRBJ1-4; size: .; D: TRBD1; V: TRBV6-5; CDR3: CASRPGTDEKLFF; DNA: TGTGCCAGCAGACCCGGGACAGATGAAAAACTGTTTTTT
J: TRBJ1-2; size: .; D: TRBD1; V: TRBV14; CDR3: CASSQGQGFYGYTF; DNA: TGTGCCAGCAGCCAGGGACAGGGCTTTTATGGCTACACCTTT
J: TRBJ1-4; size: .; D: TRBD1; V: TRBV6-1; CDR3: CASSVQGRFEKLFF; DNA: TGTGCCAGCAGTGTACAGGGGAGGTTTGAAAAACTGTTTTTT
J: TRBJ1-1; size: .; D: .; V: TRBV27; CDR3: CASSLGGAGLNTEAFF; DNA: TGTGCCAGCAGTTTGGGGGGGGCAGGATTGAACACTGAAGCTTTCTTT
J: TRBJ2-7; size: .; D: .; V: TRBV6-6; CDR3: CASRDSGDYEQYF; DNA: TGTGCCAGCAGGGATAGCGGAGACTACGAGCAGTACTTC
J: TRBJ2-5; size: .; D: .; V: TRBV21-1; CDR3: CASSKEGCRGHQETQYF; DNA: TGTGCCAGCAGCAAAGAGGGATGCAGGGGGCACCAAGAGACCCAGTACTTC
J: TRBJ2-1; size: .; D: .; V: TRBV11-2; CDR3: CASSFMTSYNEQFF; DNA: TGTGCCAGCAGCTTCATGACTAGCTACAATGAGCAGTTCTTC
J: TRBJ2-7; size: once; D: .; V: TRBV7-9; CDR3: CASSPVPDEQYF; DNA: TGTGCCAGCAGCCCCGTCCCGGACGAGCAGTACTTC
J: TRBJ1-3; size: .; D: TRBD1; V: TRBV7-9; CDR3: CASSRGTGGLQSLGNTIYF; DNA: TGTGCCAGCAGCCGCGGGACAGGGGGACTTCAGAGCCTTGGGAACACCATATATTTT
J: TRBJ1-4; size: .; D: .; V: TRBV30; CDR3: CASTGYEKLFF; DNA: TGTGCCTCCACGGGGTATGAAAAACTGTTTTTT
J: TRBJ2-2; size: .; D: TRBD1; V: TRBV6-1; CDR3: CAAARDRLIGELFF; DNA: TGTGCCGCCGCACGGGACAGGTTGATCGGGGAGCTGTTTTTT
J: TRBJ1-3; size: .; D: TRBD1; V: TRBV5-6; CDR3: CASSLTGGSGNTIYF; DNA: TGTGCCAGCAGCTTGACAGGGGGTTCTGGAAACACCATATATTTT